This T cell receptor (beta chain) was sequenced in a study of T cells after yellow fever vaccination. This clonotype was counted at least ten times. V lost 3 bases and J 8 bases, leaving 18 bases between the germline ends. The CDR3 has 15 amino acids. CDR1 and CDR2 from the germline V gene are LGHNA and YSLEER. The study made its TCR cDNA through 5'RACE template switching. That step introduced a universal primer site along with UMIs. Each CDR3 protein gets one entry after TCRdb re-called the 5' RACE reads with MiXCR. This table has under 500,000 distinct CDR3 sequences, under 20% appearing once. The chain is built from TRBV4-3 and TRBJ2-3; TRBD2 is a possible D gene (5 bases). The TCR comes from a man between 18 and 29 years old who received the YFV17D yellow fever vaccine. The material was PBMCs, obtained before the yellow fever booster vaccination. The CDR3 spells CASSQSGGFYGTQYF. CDR3 nucleotides: TGCGCCAGCAGCCAGTCAGGCGGGTTCTACGGTACGCAGTATTTT.